The entry that follows covers one TCR beta chain sequence. The antigen is not known. The CDR3 carries no conserved terminal phenylalanine or tryptophan, so it likely arises from a read error. The entry originates in a study of cytomegalovirus exposure and HLA in healthy donors. Findings and caveats of the study: The number of N-insertions in an Asian-associated ancestry cluster was reportedly below the roughly 670-donor mean in a later analysis. With later analysis, a missense DCLRE1C variant became linked to TCR beta V- and J-gene trimming.

It was with 60 Vbeta and 13 Jbeta primers that the PCR ran. Sequenced by immunoSEQ multiplex PCR; TCRdb stores in-frame clones only, minus some. The data show approximately 180,000 clones, 72% seen once. V lost 2 bases and J 1 base, leaving 21 bases between the germline ends. The germline V gene encodes CDR1 SGHDN and CDR2 FVKESK. The CDR3 is 18 residues long. The specimen was PBMCs. The chain uses TRBV14 and TRBJ2-7, with TRBD2 as a possible D gene (6 bases). The clonotype comes from a human donor in good health. CDR3 sequence reads: CASSQPRLTSSLSYEQYL. In DNA form, the CDR3 reads TGTGCCAGCAGCCAACCGAGGCTAACTAGCTCCTTATCCTACGAGCAGTACCTC.